This T cell receptor beta chain was documented in a study of T-cell memory formation after mild COVID-19. Study context: The TCR clusters were mostly specific to one donor. Study observations and caveats: Contracting clones localized mainly to CM and EM when CD4+ and mainly to EMRA when CD8+.

TCRdb re-derived calls from the 5' RACE reads in MiXCR, one entry per CDR3 protein. The sample records 200,000 to 250,000 distinct CDR3 sequences, over 7.5% being singletons. Per the germline V gene, CDR1 is LGHDT and CDR2 is YNNKEL (reference sequence). The germline V and J ends were trimmed by 5 bases and 7 bases, with 9 bases remaining between them. This CDR3 has 12 amino acids. Details on this clonotype: Antigen specificity is unknown.

This sequence originates from a man aged 18 to 30 who had mild COVID-19 (a few samples of this study predate the infection). Cell type and time point are not known. The sample was PBMCs or a T cell subset sorted from them (not recorded which). The chain combines TRBV3-1 with TRBJ2-4; weak D call: TRBD1 (6 bases). The chain's CDR3 is CASSTGSNIQYF. In DNA, the CDR3 is TGTGCCAGCAGCACAGGGTCGAACATTCAGTACTTC.